This T cell receptor beta chain was sequenced for a study of pediatric ulcerative colitis. Ulcerative colitis patients received no immunosuppressive medication before the diagnostic colonoscopy. The assay was run at survey level. Repertoires were generated with immunoSEQ multiplex PCR, while TCRdb's copy carries only in-frame clones and drops some. The sample lists 55,000 to 75,000 clones, 70% to 90% seen once, with approximately 3.5% in the top ten. From germline, CDR1 is SGHNT and CDR2 YENEEA. The CDR3 extends over 11 amino acids. Unmatched junction bases numbered 4, after V lost 3 bases and J lost 14 bases.

Sequencing input: blood. This receptor was taken from a boy younger than 18 with severe ulcerative colitis. V usage is TRBV11-3 and J usage is TRBJ2-1, with 7 nucleotides matching TRBD2. The CDR3 bases are TGTGCCAGCAGCTTTGAGGGGAGGGAGTTCTTC. This translates into CASSFEGREFF. Full variable domain (remainder filled in from reference TRBV11-3 and TRBJ2-1): EAGVVQSPRYKIIEKKQPVAFWCNPISGHNTLYWYLQNLGQGPELLIRYENEEAVDDSQLPKDRFSAERLKGVDSTLKIQPAELGDSAVYLCASSFEGREFFGPGTRLTVL.